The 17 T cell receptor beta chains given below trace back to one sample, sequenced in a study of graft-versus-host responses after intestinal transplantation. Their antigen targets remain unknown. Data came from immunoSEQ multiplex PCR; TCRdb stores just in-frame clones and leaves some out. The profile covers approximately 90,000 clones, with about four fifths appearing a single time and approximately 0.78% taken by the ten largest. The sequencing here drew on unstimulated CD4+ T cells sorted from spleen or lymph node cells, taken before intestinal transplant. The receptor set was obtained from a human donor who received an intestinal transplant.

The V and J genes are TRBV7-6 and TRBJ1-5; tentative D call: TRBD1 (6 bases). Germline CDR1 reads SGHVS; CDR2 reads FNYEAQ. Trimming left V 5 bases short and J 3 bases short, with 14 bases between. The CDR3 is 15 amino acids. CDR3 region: CASSIRAGDNQPQHF. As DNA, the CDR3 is TGTGCCAGCAGCATCAGGGCAGGGGACAATCAGCCCCAGCATTTT.

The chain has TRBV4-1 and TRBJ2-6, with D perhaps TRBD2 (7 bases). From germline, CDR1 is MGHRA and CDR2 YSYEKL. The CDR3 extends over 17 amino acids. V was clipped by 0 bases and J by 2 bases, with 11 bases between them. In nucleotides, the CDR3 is TGCGCCAGCAGCCAAGATCTGGGGGGGCCTGGGGCCAACGTCCTGACTTTC. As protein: CASSQDLGGPGANVLTF.

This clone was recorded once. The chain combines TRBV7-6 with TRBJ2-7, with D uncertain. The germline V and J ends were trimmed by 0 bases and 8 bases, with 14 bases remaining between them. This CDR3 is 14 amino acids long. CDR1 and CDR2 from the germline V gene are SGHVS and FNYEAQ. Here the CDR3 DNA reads TGTGCCAGCAGCTTAGCGCGGTCAGCTTCCAAGCAGTACTTC. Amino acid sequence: CASSLARSASKQYF.

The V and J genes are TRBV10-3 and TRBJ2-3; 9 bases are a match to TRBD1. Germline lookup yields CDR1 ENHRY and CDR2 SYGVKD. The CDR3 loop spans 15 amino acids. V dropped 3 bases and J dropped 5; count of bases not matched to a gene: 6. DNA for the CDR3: TGTGCCATCAGTGACCGGGACAGGGAGGAAGATACGCAGTATTTT. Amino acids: CAISDRDREEDTQYF.

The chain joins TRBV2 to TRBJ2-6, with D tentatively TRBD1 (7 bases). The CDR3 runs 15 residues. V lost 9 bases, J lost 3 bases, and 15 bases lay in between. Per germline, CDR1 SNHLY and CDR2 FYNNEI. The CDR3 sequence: CARRDRLRGANVLTF. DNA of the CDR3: TGTGCCAGGCGGGACAGACTGCGTGGGGCCAACGTCCTGACTTTC.

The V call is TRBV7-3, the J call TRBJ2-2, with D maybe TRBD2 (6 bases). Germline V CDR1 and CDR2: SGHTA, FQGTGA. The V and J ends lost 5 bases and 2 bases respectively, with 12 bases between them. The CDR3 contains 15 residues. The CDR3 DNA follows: TGTGCCAGCAGCCCGCTAGCGCCCAACACCGGGGAGCTGTTTTTT. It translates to CASSPLAPNTGELFF.

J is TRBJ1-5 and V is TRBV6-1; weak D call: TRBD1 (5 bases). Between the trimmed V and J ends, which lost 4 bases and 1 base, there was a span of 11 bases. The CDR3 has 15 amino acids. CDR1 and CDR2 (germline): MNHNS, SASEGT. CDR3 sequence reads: CASSVGVASNQPQHF. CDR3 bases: TGTGCCAGCAGTGTAGGGGTCGCGAGCAATCAGCCCCAGCATTTT.

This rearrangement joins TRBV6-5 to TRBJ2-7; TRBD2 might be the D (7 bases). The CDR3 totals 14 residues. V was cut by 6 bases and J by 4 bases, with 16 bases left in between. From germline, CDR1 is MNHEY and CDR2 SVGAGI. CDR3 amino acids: CASRLQGGGYEQYF. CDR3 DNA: TGTGCCAGCAGACTACAGGGCGGGGGTTACGAGCAGTACTTC.

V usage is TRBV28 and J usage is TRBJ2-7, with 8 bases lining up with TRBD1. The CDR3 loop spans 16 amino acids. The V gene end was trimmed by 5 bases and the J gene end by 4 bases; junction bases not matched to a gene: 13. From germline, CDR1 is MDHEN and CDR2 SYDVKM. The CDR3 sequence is CASSRSGGAGFYEQYF. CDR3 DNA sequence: TGTGCCAGCAGTCGGTCAGGGGGCGCAGGGTTTTACGAGCAGTACTTC.

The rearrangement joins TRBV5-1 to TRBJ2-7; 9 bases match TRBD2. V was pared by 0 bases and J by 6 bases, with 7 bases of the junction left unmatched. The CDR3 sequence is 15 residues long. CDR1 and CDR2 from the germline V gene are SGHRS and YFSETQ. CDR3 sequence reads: CASSLVVAGAVEQYF. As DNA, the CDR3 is TGCGCCAGCAGCTTGGTGGTAGCGGGAGCGGTCGAGCAGTACTTC. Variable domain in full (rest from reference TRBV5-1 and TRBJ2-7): KAGVTQTPRYLIKTRGQQVTLSCSPISGHRSVSWYQQTPGQGLQFLFEYFSETQRNKGNFPGRFSGRQFSNSRSEMNVSTLELGDSALYLCASSLVVAGAVEQYFGPGTRLTVT.

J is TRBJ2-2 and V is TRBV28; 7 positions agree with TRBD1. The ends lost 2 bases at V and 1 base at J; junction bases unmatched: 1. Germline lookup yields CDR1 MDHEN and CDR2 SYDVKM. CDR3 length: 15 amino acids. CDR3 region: CASSLRTGNTGELFF. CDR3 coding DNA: TGTGCCAGCAGTTTACGGACAGGGAACACCGGGGAGCTGTTTTTT.

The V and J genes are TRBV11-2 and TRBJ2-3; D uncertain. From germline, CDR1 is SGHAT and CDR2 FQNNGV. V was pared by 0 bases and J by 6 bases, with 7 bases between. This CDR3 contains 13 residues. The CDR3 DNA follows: TGTGCCAGCAGCTTAGATAACTGGGATACGCAGTATTTT. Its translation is CASSLDNWDTQYF. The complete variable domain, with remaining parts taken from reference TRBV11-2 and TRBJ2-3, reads EAGVAQSPRYKIIEKRQSVAFWCNPISGHATLYWYQQILGQGPKLLIQFQNNGVVDDSQLPKDRFSAERLKGVDSTLKIQPAKLEDSAVYLCASSLDNWDTQYFGPGTRLTVL.

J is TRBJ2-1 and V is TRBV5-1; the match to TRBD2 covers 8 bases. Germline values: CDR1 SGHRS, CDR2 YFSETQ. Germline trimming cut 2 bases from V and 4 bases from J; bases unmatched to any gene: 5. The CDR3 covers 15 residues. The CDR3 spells CASSFGLAFYNEQFF. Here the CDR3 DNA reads TGCGCCAGCAGCTTCGGACTAGCATTTTACAATGAGCAGTTCTTC.

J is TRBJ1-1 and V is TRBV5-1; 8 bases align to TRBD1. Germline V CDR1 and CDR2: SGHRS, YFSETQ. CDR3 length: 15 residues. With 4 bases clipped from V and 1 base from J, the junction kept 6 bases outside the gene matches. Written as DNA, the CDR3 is TGCGCCAGCAGCAAAGGGGACAGGAGGAACACTGAAGCTTTCTTT. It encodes CASSKGDRRNTEAFF.

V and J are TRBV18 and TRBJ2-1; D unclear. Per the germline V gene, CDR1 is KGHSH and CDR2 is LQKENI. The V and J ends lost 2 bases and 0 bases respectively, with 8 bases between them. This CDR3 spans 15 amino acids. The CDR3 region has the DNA TGTGCCAGCTCACCATGGCGGAACTCCTACAATGAGCAGTTCTTC. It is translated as CASSPWRNSYNEQFF.

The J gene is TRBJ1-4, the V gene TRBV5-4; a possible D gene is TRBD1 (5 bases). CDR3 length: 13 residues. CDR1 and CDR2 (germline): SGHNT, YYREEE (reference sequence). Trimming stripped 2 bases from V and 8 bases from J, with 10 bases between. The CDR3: CASSLRGGEKLFF. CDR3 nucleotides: TGTGCCAGCAGCTTAAGGGGTGGGGAAAAACTGTTTTTT.

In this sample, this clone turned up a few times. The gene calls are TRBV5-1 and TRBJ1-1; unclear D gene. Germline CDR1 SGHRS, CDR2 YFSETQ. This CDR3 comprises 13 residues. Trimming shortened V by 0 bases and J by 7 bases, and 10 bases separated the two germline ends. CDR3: CASSLDIGGEAFF. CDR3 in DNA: TGCGCCAGCAGCTTGGACATAGGCGGTGAAGCTTTCTTT. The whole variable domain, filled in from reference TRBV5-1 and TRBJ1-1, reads KAGVTQTPRYLIKTRGQQVTLSCSPISGHRSVSWYQQTPGQGLQFLFEYFSETQRNKGNFPGRFSGRQFSNSRSEMNVSTLELGDSALYLCASSLDIGGEAFFGQGTRLTVV.